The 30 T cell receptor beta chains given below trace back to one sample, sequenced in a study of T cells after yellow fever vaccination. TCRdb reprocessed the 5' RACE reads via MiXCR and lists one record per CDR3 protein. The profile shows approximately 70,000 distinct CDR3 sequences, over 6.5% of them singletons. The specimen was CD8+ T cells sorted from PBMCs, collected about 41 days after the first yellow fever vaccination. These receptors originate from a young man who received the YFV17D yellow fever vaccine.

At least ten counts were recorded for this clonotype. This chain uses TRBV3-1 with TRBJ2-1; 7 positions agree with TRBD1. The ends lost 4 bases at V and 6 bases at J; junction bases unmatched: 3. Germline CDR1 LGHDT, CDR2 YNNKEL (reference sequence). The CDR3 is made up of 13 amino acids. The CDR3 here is CASSLGTANEQFF. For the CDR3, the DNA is TGTGCCAGCAGCCTCGGGACAGCCAATGAGCAGTTCTTC.

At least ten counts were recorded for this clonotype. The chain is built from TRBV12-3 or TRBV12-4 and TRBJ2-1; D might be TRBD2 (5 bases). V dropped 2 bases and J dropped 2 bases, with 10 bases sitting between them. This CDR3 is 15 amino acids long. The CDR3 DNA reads TGTGCCAGCAGTTTACCAGCGGTTCCCTACAATGAGCAGTTCTTC. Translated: CASSLPAVPYNEQFF.

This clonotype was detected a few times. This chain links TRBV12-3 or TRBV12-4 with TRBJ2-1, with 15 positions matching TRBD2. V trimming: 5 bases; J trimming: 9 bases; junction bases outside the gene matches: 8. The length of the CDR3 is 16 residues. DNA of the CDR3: TGTGCCAGCAGTCTCGGACTAGCGGGGGGGCGGGGTGAGCAGTTCTTC. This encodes CASSLGLAGGRGEQFF.

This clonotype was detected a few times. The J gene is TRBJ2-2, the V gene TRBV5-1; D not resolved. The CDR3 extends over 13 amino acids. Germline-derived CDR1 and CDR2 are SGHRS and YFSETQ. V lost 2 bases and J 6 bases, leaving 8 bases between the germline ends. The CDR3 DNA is TGCGCCAGCAGCTTAACCGCCCCCGGGGAGCTGTTTTTT. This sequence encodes CASSLTAPGELFF.

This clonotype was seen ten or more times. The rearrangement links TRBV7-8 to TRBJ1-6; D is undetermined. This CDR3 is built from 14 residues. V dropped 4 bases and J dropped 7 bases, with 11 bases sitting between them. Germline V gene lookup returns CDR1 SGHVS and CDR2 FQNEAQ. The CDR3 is CASSSGKTNSPLHF. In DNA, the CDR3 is TGTGCCAGCAGCTCCGGGAAAACCAATTCACCCCTCCACTTT.

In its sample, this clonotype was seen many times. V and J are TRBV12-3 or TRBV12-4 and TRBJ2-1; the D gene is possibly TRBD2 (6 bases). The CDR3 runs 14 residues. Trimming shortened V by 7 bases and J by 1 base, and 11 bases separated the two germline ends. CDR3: CASTPSASYNEQFF. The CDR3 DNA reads TGTGCCAGCACCCCTAGCGCATCCTACAATGAGCAGTTCTTC.

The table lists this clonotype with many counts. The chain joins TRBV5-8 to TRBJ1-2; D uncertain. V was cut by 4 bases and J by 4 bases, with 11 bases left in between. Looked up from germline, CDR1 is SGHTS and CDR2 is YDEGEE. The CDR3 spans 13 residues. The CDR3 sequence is CASSNRKPYGYTF. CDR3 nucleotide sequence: TGTGCCAGCAGCAATAGGAAGCCCTATGGCTACACCTTC.

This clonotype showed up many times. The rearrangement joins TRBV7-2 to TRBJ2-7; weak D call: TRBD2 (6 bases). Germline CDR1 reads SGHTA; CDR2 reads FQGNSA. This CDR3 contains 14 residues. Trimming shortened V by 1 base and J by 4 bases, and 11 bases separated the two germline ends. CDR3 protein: CASSLEGLLYEQYF. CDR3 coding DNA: TGTGCCAGCAGCTTAGAGGGACTCTTATACGAGCAGTACTTC. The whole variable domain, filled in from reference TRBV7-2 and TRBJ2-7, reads GAGVSQSPSNKVTEKGKDVELRCDPISGHTALYWYRQSLGQGLEFLIYFQGNSAPDKSGLPSDRFSAERTGGSVSTLTIQRTQQEDSAVYLCASSLEGLLYEQYFGPGTRLTVT.

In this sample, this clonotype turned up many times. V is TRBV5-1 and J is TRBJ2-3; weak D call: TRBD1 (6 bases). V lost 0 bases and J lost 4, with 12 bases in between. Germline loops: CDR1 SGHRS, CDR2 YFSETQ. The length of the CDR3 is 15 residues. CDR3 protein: CASSLEGQHADTQYF. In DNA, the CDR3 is TGCGCCAGCAGCTTGGAGGGACAACACGCAGATACGCAGTATTTT.

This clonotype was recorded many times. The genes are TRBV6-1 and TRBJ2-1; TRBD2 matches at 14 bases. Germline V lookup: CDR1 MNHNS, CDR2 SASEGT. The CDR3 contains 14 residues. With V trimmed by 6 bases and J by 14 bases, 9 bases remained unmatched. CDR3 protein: CASRKGLAGDREFF. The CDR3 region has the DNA TGTGCCAGCAGGAAGGGACTAGCGGGGGACAGGGAGTTCTTC.

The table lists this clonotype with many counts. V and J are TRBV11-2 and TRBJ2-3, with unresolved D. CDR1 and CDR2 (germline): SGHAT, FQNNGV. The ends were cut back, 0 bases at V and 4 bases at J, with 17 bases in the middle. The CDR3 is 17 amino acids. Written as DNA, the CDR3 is TGTGCCAGCAGCTTAGACTCAGGAATGGGATTTTCAGATACGCAGTATTTT. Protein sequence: CASSLDSGMGFSDTQYF.

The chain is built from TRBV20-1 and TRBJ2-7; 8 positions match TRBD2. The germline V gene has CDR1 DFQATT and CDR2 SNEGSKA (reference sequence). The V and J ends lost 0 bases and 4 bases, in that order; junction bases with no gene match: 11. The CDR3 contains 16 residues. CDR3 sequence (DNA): TGCAGTGCTAGAGATAACGCGGGGGGACCCCTATACGAGCAGTACTTC. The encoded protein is CSARDNAGGPLYEQYF.

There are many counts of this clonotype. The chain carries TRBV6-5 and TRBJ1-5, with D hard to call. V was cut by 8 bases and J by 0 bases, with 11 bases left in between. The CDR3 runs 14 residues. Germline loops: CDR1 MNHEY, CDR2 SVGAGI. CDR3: CASWGPDSNQPQHF. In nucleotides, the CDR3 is TGTGCCAGCTGGGGTCCAGATAGCAATCAGCCCCAGCATTTT.

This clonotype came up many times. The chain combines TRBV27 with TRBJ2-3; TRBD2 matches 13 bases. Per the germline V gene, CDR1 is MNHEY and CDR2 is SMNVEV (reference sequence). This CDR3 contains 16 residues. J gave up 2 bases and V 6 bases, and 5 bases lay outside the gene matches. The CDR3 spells CASRKLAGGPTDTQYF. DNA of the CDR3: TGTGCCAGCAGAAAACTAGCGGGGGGGCCCACAGATACGCAGTATTTT.

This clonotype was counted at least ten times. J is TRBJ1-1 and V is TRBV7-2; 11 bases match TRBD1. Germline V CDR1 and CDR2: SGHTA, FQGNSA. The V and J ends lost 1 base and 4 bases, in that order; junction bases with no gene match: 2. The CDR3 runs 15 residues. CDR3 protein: CASSLEGTGGTEAFF. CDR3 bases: TGTGCCAGCAGCTTAGAAGGGACAGGGGGCACTGAAGCTTTCTTT.

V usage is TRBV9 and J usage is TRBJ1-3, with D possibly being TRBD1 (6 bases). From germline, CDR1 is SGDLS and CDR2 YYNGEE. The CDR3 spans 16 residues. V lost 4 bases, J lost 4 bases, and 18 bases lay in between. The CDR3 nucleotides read TGTGCCAGCAGCCTACGTGGGGGGGCCGCAGGAAACACCATATATTTT. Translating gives CASSLRGGAAGNTIYF.

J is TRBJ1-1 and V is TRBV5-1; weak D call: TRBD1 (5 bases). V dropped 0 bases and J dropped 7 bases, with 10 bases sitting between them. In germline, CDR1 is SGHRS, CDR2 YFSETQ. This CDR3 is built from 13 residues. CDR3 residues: CASSLEGGGEAFF. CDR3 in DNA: TGCGCCAGCAGCTTGGAGGGCGGGGGTGAAGCTTTCTTT.

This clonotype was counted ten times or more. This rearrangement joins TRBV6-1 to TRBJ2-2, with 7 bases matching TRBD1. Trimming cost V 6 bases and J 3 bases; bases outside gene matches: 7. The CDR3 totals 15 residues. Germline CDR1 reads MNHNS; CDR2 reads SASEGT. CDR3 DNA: TGTGCCAGCAGGCAGGGGACAGAGTACACCGGGGAGCTGTTTTTT. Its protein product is CASRQGTEYTGELFF.

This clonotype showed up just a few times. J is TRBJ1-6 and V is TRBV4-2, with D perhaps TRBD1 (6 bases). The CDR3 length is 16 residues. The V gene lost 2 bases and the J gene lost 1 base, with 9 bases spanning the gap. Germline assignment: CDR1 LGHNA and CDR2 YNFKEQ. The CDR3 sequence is CASSQSRGSYNSPLHF. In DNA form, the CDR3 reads TGTGCCAGCAGCCAATCCAGGGGTTCCTATAATTCACCCCTCCACTTT.

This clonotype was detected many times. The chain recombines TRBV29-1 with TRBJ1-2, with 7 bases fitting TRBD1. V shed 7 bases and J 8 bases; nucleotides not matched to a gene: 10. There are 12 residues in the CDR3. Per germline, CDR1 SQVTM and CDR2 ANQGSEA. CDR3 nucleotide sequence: TGCAGCGCTCCTGACAGGGACGGCGGCTACACCTTC. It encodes CSAPDRDGGYTF. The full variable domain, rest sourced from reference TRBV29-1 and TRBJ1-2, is SAVISQKPSRDICQRGTSLTIQCQVDSQVTMMFWYRQQPGQSLTLIATANQGSEATYESGFVIDKFPISRPNLTFSTLTVSNMSPEDSSIYLCSAPDRDGGYTFGSGTRLTVV.

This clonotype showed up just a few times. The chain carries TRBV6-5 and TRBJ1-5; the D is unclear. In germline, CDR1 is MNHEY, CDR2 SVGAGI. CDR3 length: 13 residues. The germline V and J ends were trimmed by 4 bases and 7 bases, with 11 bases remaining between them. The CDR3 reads CASSLAIGQPQHF. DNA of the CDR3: TGTGCCAGCAGTTTAGCCATCGGCCAGCCCCAGCATTTT.

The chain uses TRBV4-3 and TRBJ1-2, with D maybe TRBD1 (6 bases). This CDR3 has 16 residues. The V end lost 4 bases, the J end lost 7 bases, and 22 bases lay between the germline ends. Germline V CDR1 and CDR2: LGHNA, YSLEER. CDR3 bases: TGCGCCAGCAGCCCCTGGACAGCGGTGGAGGTCTCTGGCTACACCTTC. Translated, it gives CASSPWTAVEVSGYTF.

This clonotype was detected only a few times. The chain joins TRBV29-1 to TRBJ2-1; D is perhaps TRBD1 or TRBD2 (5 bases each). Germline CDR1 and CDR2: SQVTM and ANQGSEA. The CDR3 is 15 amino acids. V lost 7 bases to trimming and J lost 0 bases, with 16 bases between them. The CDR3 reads CSAQDPGSSYNEQFF. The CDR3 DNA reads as TGCAGCGCCCAGGACCCAGGGAGCTCCTACAATGAGCAGTTCTTC.

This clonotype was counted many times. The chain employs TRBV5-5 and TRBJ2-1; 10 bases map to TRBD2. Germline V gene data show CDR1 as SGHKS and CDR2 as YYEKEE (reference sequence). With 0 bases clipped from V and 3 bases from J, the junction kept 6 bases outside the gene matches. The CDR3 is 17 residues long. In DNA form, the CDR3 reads TGTGCCAGCAGCTTGGGGCTAGCGGGGGCAATCTACAATGAGCAGTTCTTC. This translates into CASSLGLAGAIYNEQFF.

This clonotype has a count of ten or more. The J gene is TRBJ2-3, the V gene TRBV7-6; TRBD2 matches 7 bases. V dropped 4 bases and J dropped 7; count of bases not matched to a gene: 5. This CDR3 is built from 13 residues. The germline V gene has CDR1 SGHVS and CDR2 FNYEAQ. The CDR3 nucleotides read TGTGCCAGCAGCTCCAACGGGGGGAATACGCAGTATTTT. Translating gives CASSSNGGNTQYF. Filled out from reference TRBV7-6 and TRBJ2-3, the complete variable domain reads GAGVSQSPRYKVTKRGQDVALRCDPISGHVSLYWYRQALGQGPEFLTYFNYEAQQDKSGLPNDRFSAERPEGSISTLTIQRTEQRDSAMYRCASSSNGGNTQYFGPGTRLTVL.

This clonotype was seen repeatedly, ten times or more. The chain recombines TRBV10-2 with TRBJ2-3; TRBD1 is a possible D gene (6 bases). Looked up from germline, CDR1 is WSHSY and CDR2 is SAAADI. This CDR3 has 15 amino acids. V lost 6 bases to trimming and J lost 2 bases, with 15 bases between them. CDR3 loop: CASRLTGVVTDTQYF. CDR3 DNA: TGCGCCAGCAGGCTGACAGGAGTCGTCACAGATACGCAGTATTTT.

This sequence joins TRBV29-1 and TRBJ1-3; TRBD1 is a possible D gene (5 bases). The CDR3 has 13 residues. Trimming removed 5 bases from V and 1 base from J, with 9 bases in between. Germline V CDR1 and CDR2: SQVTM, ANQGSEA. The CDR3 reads CSVWGVSGNTIYF. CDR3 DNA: TGCAGCGTTTGGGGGGTATCTGGAAACACCATATATTTT.

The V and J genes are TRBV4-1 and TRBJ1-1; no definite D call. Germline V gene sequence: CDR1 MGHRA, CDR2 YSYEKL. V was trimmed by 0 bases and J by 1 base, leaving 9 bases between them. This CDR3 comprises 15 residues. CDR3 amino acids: CASSQDPVGNTEAFF. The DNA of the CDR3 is TGCGCCAGCAGCCAAGACCCTGTTGGGAACACTGAAGCTTTCTTT.

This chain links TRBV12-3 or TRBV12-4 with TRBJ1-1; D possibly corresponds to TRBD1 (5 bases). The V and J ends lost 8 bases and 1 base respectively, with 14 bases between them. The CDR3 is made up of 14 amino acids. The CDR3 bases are TGTGCCAGCGGGACGAGTGGGACGAACACTGAAGCTTTCTTT. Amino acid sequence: CASGTSGTNTEAFF.

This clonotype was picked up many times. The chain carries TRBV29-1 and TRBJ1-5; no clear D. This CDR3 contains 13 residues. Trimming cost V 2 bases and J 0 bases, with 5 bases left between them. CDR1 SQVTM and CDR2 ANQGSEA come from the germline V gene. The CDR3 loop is CSVEFDSNQPQHF. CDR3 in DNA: TGCAGCGTTGAATTCGATAGCAATCAGCCCCAGCATTTT.